Below are 17 T cell receptor beta chains sequenced from a single sample in a study of T cells in Graves' hyperthyroidism and ophthalmopathy. From RNA transcripts, TCR beta CDR3 regions were amplified. Using the HTBI primer set, a first-round RT-PCR was run on the TCR CDR3. Each CDR3 protein gets one entry after TCRdb re-called the multiplex PCR reads with MiXCR. Here the sample spans around 600,000 distinct CDR3 sequences, 45% being singletons. Material for sequencing was peripheral blood or thyroid tissue (not recorded which). The origin of the receptors is an adult man with Graves' disease, either hyperthyroidism or ophthalmopathy (not recorded which).

The genes are TRBV5-1 and TRBJ1-4; D is ambiguous. Between the trimmed V and J ends, which lost 4 bases and 10 bases, there was a span of 14 bases. The CDR3 has 13 amino acids. Germline values: CDR1 SGHRS, CDR2 YFSETQ. The CDR3 spells CASSTLGVGKLFF. The CDR3 region has the DNA TGCGCCAGCAGCACCCTTGGTGTAGGAAAACTGTTTTTT.

This clonotype was seen only a few times. This sequence joins TRBV7-2 and TRBJ2-7; possibly TRBD2 for D (6 bases). Germline V CDR1 and CDR2: SGHTA, FQGNSA. CDR3 length equals 15 residues. V dropped 5 bases and J dropped 0 bases, with 14 bases sitting between them. CDR3 amino acids: CASSLGRGLSYEQYF. The CDR3 region has the DNA TGTGCCAGCAGCCTCGGACGGGGACTCTCCTACGAGCAGTACTTC. Supplemented by reference TRBV7-2 and TRBJ2-7, the full variable domain reads GAGVSQSPSNKVTEKGKDVELRCDPISGHTALYWYRQSLGQGLEFLIYFQGNSAPDKSGLPSDRFSAERTGGSVSTLTIQRTQQEDSAVYLCASSLGRGLSYEQYFGPGTRLTVT.

The gene calls are TRBV11-3 and TRBJ1-1, with D hard to call. Germline loops: CDR1 SGHNT, CDR2 YENEEA. The V gene lost 0 bases and the J gene lost 11 bases, with 10 bases spanning the gap. The CDR3 has 12 amino acids. CDR3 sequence reads: CASSLDSPAAFF. In DNA, the CDR3 is TGTGCCAGCAGCTTAGACAGCCCCGCGGCTTTCTTT.

A few counts support this clonotype. The chain employs TRBV7-2 and TRBJ1-5; D uncertain. There are 16 residues in the CDR3. Trimming cost V 4 bases and J 0 bases, with 13 bases left between them. The germline gives CDR1 SGHTA, CDR2 FQGNSA. The CDR3 DNA reads TGTGCCAGCAGCTCCTCCGGGGAGTATAGCAATCAGCCCCAGCATTTT. Encoded protein: CASSSSGEYSNQPQHF.

This clonotype showed up many times. The chain carries TRBV6-5 and TRBJ1-2, with 11 bases matching TRBD1. With V trimmed by 4 bases and J by 4 bases, 5 bases remained unmatched. CDR3 size: 15 residues. Germline lookup yields CDR1 MNHEY and CDR2 SVGAGI. The CDR3 DNA follows: TGTGCCAGCAGTTCCGGACAGGGGGCAGGCTATGGCTACACCTTC. It is translated as CASSSGQGAGYGYTF.

The chain is built from TRBV7-2 and TRBJ2-2; D possibly corresponds to TRBD2 (6 bases). Germline CDR1 is SGHTA and CDR2 is FQGNSA. CDR3 length equals 15 residues. Trimming cost V 6 bases and J 1 base, with 12 bases left between them. CDR3 bases: TGTGCCAGCAGTTATGGAGCGGGGAACACCGGGGAGCTGTTTTTT. It is translated as CASSYGAGNTGELFF.

This rearrangement joins TRBV25-1 to TRBJ1-6; D gene uncertain. Germline CDR1 and CDR2: MGHDK and SYGVNS. Trimming left V 3 bases short and J 9 bases short, with 6 bases between. This CDR3 is 12 amino acids long. CDR3 sequence (DNA): TGTGCCAGCAGTGATGGACCTTCACCCCTCCACTTT. It is translated as CASSDGPSPLHF.

In its sample, this clonotype was seen a few times. This sequence joins TRBV20-1 and TRBJ1-1; a weak D match, TRBD1 (6 bases). V lost 6 bases and J lost 1, with 12 bases in between. The CDR3 has 13 amino acids. The V gene's germline CDR1 is DFQATT and CDR2 SNEGSKA (reference sequence). The CDR3 is CSAKGGANTEAFF. The CDR3 bases are TGCAGTGCCAAGGGGGGGGCGAACACTGAAGCTTTCTTT.

The chain employs TRBV7-2 and TRBJ2-5; TRBD2 agrees at 12 bases. This CDR3 spans 17 amino acids. Germline CDR1 and CDR2: SGHTA and FQGNSA. The junction had 10 bases not matched to a gene; V was cut back by 2 bases and J by 6 bases. In DNA, the CDR3 is TGTGCCAGCAGCTTATTCTCTAGCGGGAGGGAGCGAAAGACCCAGTACTTC. This translates into CASSLFSSGRERKTQYF. Full variable domain (remainder filled in from reference TRBV7-2 and TRBJ2-5): GAGVSQSPSNKVTEKGKDVELRCDPISGHTALYWYRQSLGQGLEFLIYFQGNSAPDKSGLPSDRFSAERTGGSVSTLTIQRTQQEDSAVYLCASSLFSSGRERKTQYFGPGTRLLVL.

In the case of this clonotype: At one of its ends the junction is not consistent with the germline gene, which may arise from a read error. The V and J genes are TRBV25-1 and TRBJ1-2; D gene unclear. The CDR3 contains 10 residues. Germline V gene lookup returns CDR1 MGHDK and CDR2 SYGVNS. CDR3 DNA: TGTACCAGCACTGGGTATGGCTACACCTTC. As protein: CTSTGYGYTF.

With respect to this clonotype: The junction departs from the called germline gene at one end, perhaps through a read error. The rearrangement joins TRBV2 to TRBJ1-1; D remains ambiguous. The germline CDR1 and CDR2 sequences are SNHLY and FYNNEI. The CDR3 has 13 amino acids. In nucleotides, the CDR3 is TGTGCCGGCAGTGAAAGGGTTAACACTGAAGCTTTCTTT. Translation: CAGSERVNTEAFF.

The chain employs TRBV10-3 and TRBJ1-4; D possibly corresponds to TRBD1 (6 bases). CDR1 and CDR2 (germline): ENHRY, SYGVKD. V was pared by 5 bases and J by 1 base, with 8 bases between. The CDR3 length is 14 residues. CDR3 residues: CAISQTGTNEKLFF. CDR3 bases: TGTGCCATCAGTCAGACAGGAACTAATGAAAAACTGTTTTTT.

This clonotype was seen a few times. This sequence joins TRBV12-3 or TRBV12-4 and TRBJ2-5; 7 bases align to TRBD2. J gave up 2 bases and V 4 bases, and 13 bases lay outside the gene matches. The CDR3 is made up of 17 amino acids. CDR3 in DNA: TGTGCCAGCAGTTGGGGGGGTGCGGGAGAACGTCAAGAGACCCAGTACTTC. It translates to CASSWGGAGERQETQYF.

There are many counts of this clonotype. The rearrangement links TRBV2 to TRBJ1-2, with D hard to call. This CDR3 region has 14 residues. The germline gives CDR1 SNHLY, CDR2 FYNNEI. V lost 2 bases and J lost 0, with 7 bases in between. The CDR3 DNA reads TGTGCCAGCAGTGAACTAGTTTCTAACTATGGCTACACCTTC. Its protein is CASSELVSNYGYTF.

This clonotype was counted only a few times. The chain employs TRBV6-6 and TRBJ2-6; D may be TRBD1 (6 bases). Germline V CDR1 and CDR2: MNHNY, SVGAGI (reference sequence). The CDR3 covers 17 residues. The ends were cut back, 4 bases at V and 0 bases at J, with 13 bases in the middle. The CDR3, as DNA: TGTGCCAGCAGTTTCGGACAGATGAGCTCTGGGGCCAACGTCCTGACTTTC. Protein sequence: CASSFGQMSSGANVLTF.

The rearrangement links TRBV6-5 to TRBJ1-5; D uncertain. The CDR3 sequence is 15 residues long. Germline V gives CDR1 MNHEY, CDR2 SVGAGI. Trimming left V 3 bases short and J 1 base short, with 10 bases between. CDR3 in amino acids: CASSYLDSSNQPQHF. CDR3 sequence (DNA): TGTGCCAGCAGTTATTTGGACTCGAGCAATCAGCCCCAGCATTTT.

The rearrangement links TRBV10-2 to TRBJ2-7; 10 nucleotides line up with TRBD2. Trimming at V came to 7 bases and at J to 6 bases, leaving 3 bases not matched to a gene. The CDR3 runs 12 residues. Germline V CDR1 and CDR2: WSHSY, SAAADI. The CDR3 is CASTSGSGEQYF. CDR3 bases: TGCGCCAGCACTAGCGGGAGTGGCGAGCAGTACTTC.